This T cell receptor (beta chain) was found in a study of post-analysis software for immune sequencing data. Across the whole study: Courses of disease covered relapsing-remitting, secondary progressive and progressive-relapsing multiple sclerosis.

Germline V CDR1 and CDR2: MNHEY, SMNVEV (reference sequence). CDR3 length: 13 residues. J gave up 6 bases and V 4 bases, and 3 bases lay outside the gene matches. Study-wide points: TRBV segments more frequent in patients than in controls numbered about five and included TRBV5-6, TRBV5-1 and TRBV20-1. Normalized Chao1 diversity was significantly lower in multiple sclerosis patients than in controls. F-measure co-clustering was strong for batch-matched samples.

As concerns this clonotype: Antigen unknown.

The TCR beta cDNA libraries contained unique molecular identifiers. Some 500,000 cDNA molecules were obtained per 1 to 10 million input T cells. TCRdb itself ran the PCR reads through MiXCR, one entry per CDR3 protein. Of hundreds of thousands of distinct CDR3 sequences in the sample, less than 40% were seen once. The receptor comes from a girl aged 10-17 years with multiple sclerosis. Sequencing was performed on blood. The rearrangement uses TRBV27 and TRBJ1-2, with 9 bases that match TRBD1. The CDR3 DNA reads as TGTGCCAGCAGTTGGACAGGGGAGGATGGCTACACCTTC. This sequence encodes CASSWTGEDGYTF.